This T cell receptor (beta chain) was captured in a study of control samples from healthy donors and cancer patients. Sequenced by immunoSEQ multiplex PCR; TCRdb stores in-frame clones only, minus some. The sample holds some 120,000 clones, about 95% seen once. The CDR3 is 17 amino acids. Germline V gene sequence: CDR1 SEHNR, CDR2 FQNEAQ (reference sequence). J lost 0 bases, V lost 5 bases, and 5 bases had no gene match. This receptor was obtained from a young man in good health. The V gene is TRBV7-9, the J gene TRBJ1-6; TRBD1 matches at 9 bases. Sequencing was performed on blood. CDR3 protein: CASSPGTGRSYNSPLHF. The CDR3, as DNA: TGTGCCAGCAGCCCCGGGACAGGGCGCTCCTATAATTCACCCCTCCACTTT.